This T cell receptor delta chain was identified in a study of gamma-delta T cells after stem cell transplantation. TCRdb fed the RT-PCR reads to CATT. The table has over 2,000 delta-chain clones, about 40% seen once. Germline V gives CDR1 GEAIGNYY, CDR2 EKD. V lost 3 bases, J lost 3 bases, and 13 bases lay in between. CDR3 length: 14 residues. This clone is labeled as medium-sized (0.01 to 0.1%). The origin of this receptor is a human donor. It is not recorded whose cells these are; they may come from a transplant donor. The rearrangement links TRDV2 to TRDJ1; D call uncertain. Sequencing was done on a sample of gamma-delta T cells. CDR3 loop: CACDSLSGPDKLIF. In DNA, the CDR3 is TGTGCCTGTGACTCCCTCTCCGGGCCCGATAAACTCATCTTT.